This entry describes one T cell receptor (beta chain). CDR3 length equals 16 residues. Looked up from germline, CDR1 is SEHNR and CDR2 is FQNEAQ (reference sequence). J gave up 4 bases and V 5 bases, and 8 bases lay outside the gene matches. Original methodology: Quantification of nucleated cells was approximated via reference gene primer amplification. The protocol was immunoSEQ multiplex PCR, while the TCRdb copy is restricted to in-frame clones and leaves out a portion. Clonal size and the V and J genes are those of that table, whereas D and trimming came from the DNA. The data contain 60,000 to 65,000 clones, 77% of them singletons. The entry originates in a study of blood T cell repertoires in COVID-19. Study information: The United States, Italy and Spain supplied acute and convalescent COVID-19 samples. PBMCs, B-cell-depleted T cells, or T cells were the source of the cDNA or gDNA that made up the material.

The clonotype originates from a human donor in a cohort sampled during active COVID-19. The rearrangement uses TRBV7-9 and TRBJ2-2, with 9 bases fitting TRBD1. Specimen: peripheral blood. CDR3 sequence reads: CASSTGQGRFTGELFF. CDR3 DNA sequence: TGTGCCAGCAGCACGGGACAGGGAAGATTCACCGGGGAGCTGTTTTTT.